This T cell receptor (beta chain) was obtained from a study of shared clonotypes between healthy human individuals. Study results and limitations: The study drew on few donors, limiting represented genetic and exposure-history diversity.

The length of the CDR3 is 17 residues. V shed 4 bases, J shed 4 bases, and the junction held 9 bases outside the gene matches. Germline CDR1 LNHDA, CDR2 SQIVND (reference sequence). A word on this clone: Its antigen remains unidentified.

Several immunoSEQ plates received, in even portions, the genomic DNA of each subset. Here immunoSEQ multiplex PCR was the method, and the copy in TCRdb shows in-frame clones only, minus some. The table includes some 630,000 clones, approximately 75% detected once. V gene TRBV19 combines with J gene TRBJ2-7, with TRBD2 matching 14 bases. The receptor was derived from a woman aged 25 to 45 in good health. The sequencing input was memory CD4+ T cells sorted from blood. The sample's subset: CD45RA-negative fraction. As DNA, the CDR3 is TGTGCCAGTAGTAGCCCGGGACTAGCGGGAGTATCATACGAGCAGTACTTC. Translated: CASSSPGLAGVSYEQYF.